The 18 T cell receptor beta chains given below trace back to one sample, sequenced in a study of cytomegalovirus exposure and HLA in healthy donors. The PCR ran on 60 Vbeta and 13 Jbeta primers. Clones were sequenced by immunoSEQ multiplex PCR, and TCRdb holds only the in-frame ones, with some missing. The sample includes 90,000 to 120,000 clones, under 85% of them seen just once. The sequenced sample consisted of PBMCs. Receptors originate from a male donor in good health and CMV-seronegative.

This clone appeared a few times. This sequence joins TRBV5-4 and TRBJ1-3; no reliable D call. CDR3 size: 15 residues. The V end was cut by 1 base, the J end by 2 bases, with 10 bases between. The germline gives CDR1 SGHNT, CDR2 YYREEE (reference sequence). CDR3 in amino acids: CASSLWAAPGNTIYF. In DNA, the CDR3 is TGTGCCAGCAGCTTGTGGGCAGCCCCTGGAAACACCATATATTTT.

The V call is TRBV27, the J call TRBJ1-5, with D possibly being TRBD1 (5 bases). Germline CDR1 reads MNHEY; CDR2 reads SMNVEV (reference sequence). The CDR3 is made up of 16 amino acids. V was cut by 6 bases and J by 2 bases, with 17 bases left in between. CDR3 protein: CASSPGWGQGNQPQHF. The DNA of the CDR3 is TGTGCCAGCAGCCCAGGGTGGGGCCAGGGCAATCAGCCCCAGCATTTT.

The J gene is TRBJ2-1, the V gene TRBV7-3; 12 bases fit TRBD2. V gave up 2 bases and J gave up 6 bases; unmatched junction bases: 5. The germline CDR1 and CDR2 sequences are SGHTA and FQGTGA. This CDR3 has 16 amino acids. CDR3 protein: CASSLLASGRGNEQFF. The CDR3 DNA is TGTGCCAGCAGCTTATTGGCTAGCGGGAGGGGCAATGAGCAGTTCTTC.

This chain links TRBV4-1 with TRBJ2-7; 7 bases agree with TRBD1. The CDR3 totals 15 residues. Per the germline V gene, CDR1 is MGHRA and CDR2 is YSYEKL. V was pared by 1 base and J by 0 bases, with 3 bases of the junction left unmatched. This chain's CDR3 is CASSQGRDSSYEQYF. For the CDR3, the DNA is TGCGCCAGCAGCCAAGGCCGGGACAGCTCCTACGAGCAGTACTTC.

The chain carries TRBV27 and TRBJ2-7; the D is unclear. CDR1 MNHEY and CDR2 SMNVEV come from the germline V gene (reference sequence). The CDR3 runs to 13 residues. Trimming cost V 5 bases and J 4 bases, with 12 bases left between them. CDR3 loop: CASSLLSNYEQYF. The CDR3 DNA reads as TGTGCCAGCAGTCTACTATCTAATTACGAGCAGTACTTC.

The chain combines TRBV7-6 with TRBJ2-7; D ambiguous. V lost 4 bases to trimming and J lost 4 bases, with 23 bases between them. In germline, CDR1 is SGHVS, CDR2 FNYEAQ. The CDR3 covers 17 residues. The DNA of the CDR3 is TGTGCCAGCAGCTCCGGATGGTCTCATCTTACCGGGTACGAGCAGTACTTC. Residues: CASSSGWSHLTGYEQYF. The variable domain in full, with the rest retrieved from reference TRBV7-6 and TRBJ2-7, is GAGVSQSPRYKVTKRGQDVALRCDPISGHVSLYWYRQALGQGPEFLTYFNYEAQQDKSGLPNDRFSAERPEGSISTLTIQRTEQRDSAMYRCASSSGWSHLTGYEQYFGPGTRLTVT.

V and J are TRBV4-1 and TRBJ2-1; possibly TRBD2 for D (6 bases). Germline CDR1 is MGHRA and CDR2 is YSYEKL. This CDR3 is built from 17 residues. V dropped 3 bases and J dropped 5 bases, with 20 bases sitting between them. The CDR3 sequence: CASSQAEGRVYNNEQFF. DNA of the CDR3: TGCGCCAGCAGCCAGGCGGAGGGCCGGGTATATAACAATGAGCAGTTCTTC.

The chain employs TRBV11-3 and TRBJ2-2, with 15 bases that match TRBD2. V dropped 5 bases and J dropped 5; count of bases not matched to a gene: 12. The CDR3 is 19 amino acids. Germline CDR1 reads SGHNT; CDR2 reads YENEEA. CDR3 sequence (DNA): TGTGCCAGCAGCCCTGGACTAGCGGGAGGGCCGGATCCAACCGGGGAGCTGTTTTTT. It specifies CASSPGLAGGPDPTGELFF.

This sequence joins TRBV5-4 and TRBJ1-1, with TRBD1 as a possible D gene (6 bases). The CDR3 runs to 13 residues. V lost 4 bases and J lost 2, with 9 bases in between. The V gene's germline CDR1 is SGHNT and CDR2 YYREEE (reference sequence). The CDR3 here is CASSPQGNTEAFF. The CDR3 nucleotides are TGTGCCAGCAGCCCACAGGGAAACACTGAAGCTTTCTTT.

V usage is TRBV7-8 and J usage is TRBJ2-3, with a tentative D call TRBD2 (5 bases). This CDR3 is built from 13 residues. The ends were cut back, 0 bases at V and 4 bases at J, with 5 bases in the middle. Germline assignment: CDR1 SGHVS and CDR2 FQNEAQ. The DNA for the CDR3 is TGTGCCAGCAGCTTAGCGGGAGCAGATACGCAGTATTTT. It translates to CASSLAGADTQYF.

This clone was seen more than once but under ten times. This chain joins TRBV4-2 and TRBJ2-7; 13 bases agree with TRBD2. V shed 5 bases and J 5 bases; nucleotides not matched to a gene: 9. This CDR3 is built from 16 residues. Germline values: CDR1 LGHNA, CDR2 YNFKEQ. Here the CDR3 DNA reads TGTGCCAGCAGCGGATCCGGGACTAGCGGGATTCACGAGCAGTACTTC. Amino acid sequence: CASSGSGTSGIHEQYF.

The chain links TRBV11-1 to TRBJ2-1; tentative D call: TRBD2 (5 bases). With 2 bases removed from V and 10 bases from J, the gap between germline ends came to 15 bases. The CDR3 extends over 14 amino acids. Germline V gene data show CDR1 as SGHAT and CDR2 as FQDESV (reference sequence). DNA for the CDR3: TGTGCCAGCAGCTTAAGGACTGGAAGTGGAGAGCAGTTCTTC. It translates to CASSLRTGSGEQFF.

This clone was observed once. The chain combines TRBV6-5 with TRBJ1-2, with unresolved D. V was shortened by 6 bases and J by 2 bases, with 10 bases between the two germline ends. CDR1 and CDR2 from the germline V gene are MNHEY and SVGAGI. CDR3 length equals 13 residues. CDR3 region: CASRSGRNYGYTF. In nucleotides, the CDR3 is TGTGCCAGCAGAAGCGGACGGAACTATGGCTACACCTTC.

This sequence joins TRBV6-4 and TRBJ2-3; 9 bases are a match to TRBD2. The trim removed 0 bases at V and 6 bases at J, leaving 7 bases unmatched. The CDR3 is made up of 16 amino acids. The germline V gene encodes CDR1 MRHNA and CDR2 SNTAGT. CDR3 amino acids: CASSDSASGGWDTQYF. The CDR3 nucleotides are TGTGCCAGCAGTGACTCTGCCAGCGGGGGGTGGGATACGCAGTATTTT.

The chain has TRBV27 and TRBJ2-1; D possibly corresponds to TRBD2 (5 bases). The V and J ends lost 6 bases and 5 bases respectively, with 11 bases between them. Germline-derived CDR1 and CDR2 are MNHEY and SMNVEV (reference sequence). CDR3 length: 13 amino acids. Here the CDR3 reads CASSKRTHNEQFF. The CDR3 DNA sequence: TGTGCCAGCAGCAAGCGGACCCACAATGAGCAGTTCTTC.

The gene calls are TRBV9 and TRBJ2-5; tentative D call: TRBD1 (5 bases). Germline V gene sequence: CDR1 SGDLS, CDR2 YYNGEE. V lost 4 bases and J 1 base, leaving 8 bases between the germline ends. The CDR3 contains 13 residues. CDR3 loop: CASSWTSQETQYF. The CDR3 DNA is TGTGCCAGCAGCTGGACAAGCCAAGAGACCCAGTACTTC.

J is TRBJ1-2 and V is TRBV28; 11 positions match TRBD1. The CDR3 totals 14 residues. CDR1 is MDHEN and CDR2 is SYDVKM in the germline V gene. V dropped 6 bases and J dropped 8; count of bases not matched to a gene: 8. The CDR3 nucleotides are TGTGCCAGCAGGATACGGGACAGGGGGAAGGGCTACACCTTC. Translating it yields CASRIRDRGKGYTF.

This rearrangement joins TRBV29-1 to TRBJ1-4; tentative D call: TRBD1 (5 bases). Germline loops: CDR1 SQVTM, CDR2 ANQGSEA. This CDR3 contains 13 residues. V was shortened by 0 bases and J by 7 bases, with 9 bases between the two germline ends. DNA for the CDR3: TGCAGCGTTGAAGAGGGGGGGTTTGAAAAACTGTTTTTT. This gives the protein CSVEEGGFEKLFF.